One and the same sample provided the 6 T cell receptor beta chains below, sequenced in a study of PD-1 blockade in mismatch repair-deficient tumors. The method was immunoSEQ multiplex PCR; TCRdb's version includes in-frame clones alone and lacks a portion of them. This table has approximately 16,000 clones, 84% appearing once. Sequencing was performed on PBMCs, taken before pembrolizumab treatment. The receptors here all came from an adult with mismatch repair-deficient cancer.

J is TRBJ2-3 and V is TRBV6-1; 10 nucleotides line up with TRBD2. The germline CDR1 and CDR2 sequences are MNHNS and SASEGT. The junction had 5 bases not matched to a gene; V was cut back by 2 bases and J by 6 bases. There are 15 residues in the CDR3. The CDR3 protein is CASSELAGGLDTQYF. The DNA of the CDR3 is TGTGCCAGCAGTGAATTAGCGGGAGGCTTGGATACGCAGTATTTT.

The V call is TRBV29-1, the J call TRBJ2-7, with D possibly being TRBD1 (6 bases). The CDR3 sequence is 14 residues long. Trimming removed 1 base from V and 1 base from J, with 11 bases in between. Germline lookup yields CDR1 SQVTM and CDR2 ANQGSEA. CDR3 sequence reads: CSVEGGQSSYEQYF. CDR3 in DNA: TGCAGCGTTGAAGGAGGACAGAGTTCCTACGAGCAGTACTTC.

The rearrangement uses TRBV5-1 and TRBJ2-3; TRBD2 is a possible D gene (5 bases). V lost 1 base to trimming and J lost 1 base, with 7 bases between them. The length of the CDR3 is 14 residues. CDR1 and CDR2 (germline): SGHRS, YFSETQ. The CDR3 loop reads CASSLLEGTDTQYF. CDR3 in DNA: TGCGCCAGCAGCTTGTTGGAGGGCACAGATACGCAGTATTTT.

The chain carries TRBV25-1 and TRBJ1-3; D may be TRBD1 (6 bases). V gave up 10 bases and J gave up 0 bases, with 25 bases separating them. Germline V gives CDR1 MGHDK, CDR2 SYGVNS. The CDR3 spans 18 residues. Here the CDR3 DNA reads TGTGCCACCCATCTTCCCGGGACAACGCACTTCTCTGGAAACACCATATATTTT. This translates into CATHLPGTTHFSGNTIYF.

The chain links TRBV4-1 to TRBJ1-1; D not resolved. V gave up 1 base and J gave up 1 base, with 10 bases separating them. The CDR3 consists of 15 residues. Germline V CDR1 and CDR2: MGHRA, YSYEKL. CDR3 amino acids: CASSQVPTPNTEAFF. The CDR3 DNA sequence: TGCGCCAGCAGCCAAGTTCCCACACCGAACACTGAAGCTTTCTTT.

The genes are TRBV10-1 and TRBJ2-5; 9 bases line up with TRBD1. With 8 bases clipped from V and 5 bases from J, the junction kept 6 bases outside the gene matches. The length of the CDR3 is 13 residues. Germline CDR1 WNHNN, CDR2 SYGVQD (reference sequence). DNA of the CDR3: TGCGCCAGCCAACAGGGGGCGCGGGAGACCCAGTACTTC. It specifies CASQQGARETQYF.